The rows below give T cell receptor beta chains drawn from one sample of a study of CD8+ T cells in alopecia areata. TCRdb's table, derived via immunoSEQ multiplex PCR, lists solely in-frame clones and lacks some. Of over 150,000 clones in the sample, roughly 59% were seen once. Here the sequenced sample was CD4+ T cells sorted from blood, taken at week 0. These TCRs come from a human donor with alopecia areata. CDR3s include the opening cysteine and the closing phenylalanine or tryptophan. Each record gives: CDR3 length, V gene, clone size, D gene, J gene, CDR3 protein, CDR3 DNA. D genes are given only for firm matches. Clone size appears in some rows only: once, few, many, or a class for an expanded clone.

14	TRBV2	few	TRBD1	TRBJ1-4	CASSRTGGNEKLFF	TGTGCCAGCAGCAGAACAGGGGGCAATGAAAAACTGTTTTTT
16	TRBV29-1	NA	TRBD1	TRBJ2-2	CSAFSTGQGNTGELFF	TGCAGCGCCTTCTCTACCGGACAGGGGAACACCGGGGAGCTGTTTTTT
13	TRBV29-1	NA	NA	TRBJ1-2	CSAHLQGYAGYTF	TGCAGCGCCCACCTACAGGGATATGCGGGCTACACCTTC
14	TRBV6-1	NA	NA	TRBJ2-3	CASSEWDSTDTQYF	TGTGCCAGCAGTGAATGGGACAGCACAGATACGCAGTATTTT
16	TRBV10-3	NA	NA	TRBJ2-3	CAISETGKGETDTQYF	TGTGCCATCAGTGAGACAGGGAAAGGCGAGACAGATACGCAGTATTTT
15	TRBV18	NA	NA	TRBJ2-3	CASSPRSGGTDTQYF	TGTGCCAGCTCACCAAGGTCGGGGGGCACAGATACGCAGTATTTT
14	TRBV29-1	NA	TRBD1	TRBJ1-2	CSIGQGATNYGYTF	TGCAGCATCGGACAGGGGGCTACTAACTATGGCTACACCTTC
13	TRBV30	NA	NA	TRBJ1-2	CAWNQPVIYGYTF	TGTGCCTGGAACCAGCCTGTGATCTATGGCTACACCTTC
13	TRBV5-6	few	NA	TRBJ1-2	CASSLRVGYGYTF	TGTGCCAGCAGCTTGAGGGTGGGCTATGGCTACACCTTC
14	TRBV6-5	NA	NA	TRBJ2-3	CATRDSSSTDTQYF	TGTGCCACCCGGGACTCGTCGAGCACAGATACGCAGTATTTT
13	TRBV7-2	NA	NA	TRBJ2-4	CASSLGGLGIQYF	TGTGCCAGCAGCTTAGGAGGGCTTGGCATTCAGTACTTC
16	TRBV2	NA	TRBD2	TRBJ2-3	CASRELAGGGADTQYF	TGTGCCAGCAGAGAACTAGCGGGGGGCGGAGCAGATACGCAGTATTTT
12	TRBV7-3	NA	NA	TRBJ2-2	CASSSQPGELFF	TGTGCCAGCAGTTCCCAACCCGGGGAGCTGTTTTTT
13	TRBV7-3	NA	TRBD1	TRBJ1-2	CASSWTGGDGYTF	TGTGCCAGCAGCTGGACAGGGGGTGACGGCTACACCTTC
15	TRBV11-2	few	NA	TRBJ1-6	CASSLGSASYSPLHF	TGTGCCAGCAGCTTAGGTTCAGCCTCGTATTCACCCCTCCACTTT
15	TRBV6-6	NA	NA	TRBJ1-6	CASSADFDRNSPLHF	TGTGCCAGCAGTGCCGACTTTGACAGGAATTCACCCCTCCACTTT
13	TRBV9	NA	NA	TRBJ2-3	CASSVGRTDTQYF	TGTGCCAGCAGCGTAGGTCGCACAGATACGCAGTATTTT
16	TRBV30	NA	TRBD2	TRBJ2-3	CAWTPGLGGGIDTQYF	TGTGCCTGGACACCCGGACTAGGCGGGGGGATAGATACGCAGTATTTT
14	TRBV11-2	few	TRBD1	TRBJ2-5	CASSSGTVQETQYF	TGTGCCAGCAGCTCCGGGACAGTCCAAGAGACCCAGTACTTC
19	TRBV7-9	NA	NA	TRBJ1-1	CASSLDRGGQGLVDTEAFF	TGTGCCAGCAGCTTAGATCGTGGGGGGCAAGGTCTGGTCGACACTGAAGCTTTCTTT
12	TRBV25-1	NA	NA	TRBJ1-1	CASSAAFTEAFF	TGTGCCAGCAGTGCCGCTTTCACTGAAGCTTTCTTT
12	TRBV12-5	NA	NA	TRBJ2-1	CASRGLPNEQFF	TGTGCTAGCAGGGGACTACCCAATGAGCAGTTCTTC
12	TRBV29-1	NA	TRBD1	TRBJ1-2	CSVSGTGGRYTF	TGCAGCGTTTCCGGGACAGGGGGCCGCTACACCTTC
13	TRBV29-1	few	TRBD1	TRBJ2-1	CSGSQGAYNEQFF	TGCAGCGGGAGTCAGGGGGCTTACAATGAGCAGTTCTTC
15	TRBV6-6	NA	NA	TRBJ2-7	CASSYSSLEGYEQYF	TGTGCCAGCAGTTACTCCTCCCTTGAGGGCTACGAGCAGTACTTC
12	TRBV30	few	TRBD1	TRBJ2-5	CAWSGTGGTQYF	TGTGCCTGGAGCGGGACAGGGGGGACCCAGTACTTC
14	TRBV19	NA	TRBD2	TRBJ2-1	CASRERGPSNEQFF	TGTGCCAGTAGAGAGCGGGGGCCCTCCAATGAGCAGTTCTTC
14	TRBV5-1	NA	NA	TRBJ1-1	CASSLWDTNTEAFF	TGCGCCAGCAGCTTGTGGGATACGAACACTGAAGCTTTCTTT
13	TRBV4-3	once	NA	TRBJ2-2	CASSQGQTGELFF	TGCGCCAGCAGCCAAGGACAGACCGGGGAGCTGTTTTTT
14	TRBV9	few	NA	TRBJ2-7	CASSVSNTIYEQYF	TGTGCCAGCAGCGTATCGAACACCATCTACGAGCAGTACTTC
15	TRBV6-5	NA	NA	TRBJ2-1	CASSQDSATYNEQFF	TGTGCCAGCAGCCAAGACAGCGCTACCTACAATGAGCAGTTCTTC
11	TRBV29-1	few	NA	TRBJ2-5	CSVWTQETQYF	TGCAGCGTTTGGACCCAAGAGACCCAGTACTTC
12	TRBV6-5	NA	NA	TRBJ2-3	CASSYDGDTQYF	TGTGCCAGCAGTTACGATGGGGATACGCAGTATTTT
12	TRBV7-9	few	NA	TRBJ2-1	CASSKQGRPEFF	TGTGCCAGCAGCAAACAGGGCCGCCCGGAGTTCTTC
14	TRBV15	NA	NA	TRBJ1-2	CATSRDLGDDGYTF	TGTGCCACCAGCAGAGATCTGGGGGATGATGGCTACACCTTC
13	TRBV29-1	NA	NA	TRBJ1-1	CSVERVVNTEAFF	TGCAGCGTCGAGAGGGTGGTAAACACTGAAGCTTTCTTT
16	TRBV30	once	NA	TRBJ1-4	CARQPYTGQRHEKLFF	TGTGCCCGACAACCTTATACGGGACAAAGGCATGAAAAACTGTTTTTT
15	TRBV10-2	NA	NA	TRBJ2-7	CASSESEGSLYEQYF	TGCGCCAGCAGTGAGTCAGAAGGATCCTTGTACGAGCAGTACTTC
13	TRBV6-5	NA	NA	TRBJ1-2	CASQKKGGYGYTF	TGTGCCAGCCAAAAAAAGGGGGGCTATGGCTACACCTTC
14	TRBV10-3	few	TRBD1	TRBJ1-5	CATSGQETNQPQHF	TGTGCCACCTCGGGACAGGAAACAAATCAGCCCCAGCATTTT
16	TRBV10-3	few	TRBD1	TRBJ2-5	CAISPGQGVSQETQYF	TGTGCCATCAGCCCGGGACAGGGTGTCAGCCAAGAGACCCAGTACTTC
14	TRBV9	NA	NA	TRBJ1-1	CASSEYPGSGEAFF	TGTGCCAGCAGCGAGTATCCGGGGAGCGGTGAAGCTTTCTTT
15	TRBV29-1	NA	NA	TRBJ2-7	CSVRRVGHDPYEQYF	TGCAGCGTCCGCCGGGTGGGACACGATCCCTACGAGCAGTACTTC
18	TRBV15	NA	NA	TRBJ1-5	CATSTATGGGGSNQPQHF	TGTGCCACCAGCACGGCGACTGGGGGTGGGGGTAGCAATCAGCCCCAGCATTTT
17	TRBV15	NA	TRBD2	TRBJ2-3	CATSRGPAGSSTDTQYF	TGTGCCACCAGTAGAGGCCCAGCGGGATCATCTACAGATACGCAGTATTTT
13	TRBV30	few	NA	TRBJ1-2	CAWTLGETYGYTF	TGTGCCTGGACCTTGGGGGAAACCTATGGCTACACCTTC
12	TRBV29-1	NA	NA	TRBJ1-2	CSVTGSGYGYTF	TGCAGCGTTACCGGATCCGGCTATGGCTACACCTTC
15	TRBV10-3	once	TRBD1	TRBJ2-3	CAISRTGESTDTQYF	TGTGCCATCAGCCGAACAGGGGAAAGCACAGATACGCAGTATTTT
11	TRBV20-1	NA	NA	TRBJ1-1	CSATDRYEAFF	TGCAGTGCTACTGACCGATATGAAGCTTTCTTT
14	TRBV7-2	NA	TRBD2	TRBJ2-5	CASSAGGYQETQYF	TGTGCCAGCAGCGCGGGGGGGTACCAAGAGACCCAGTACTTC